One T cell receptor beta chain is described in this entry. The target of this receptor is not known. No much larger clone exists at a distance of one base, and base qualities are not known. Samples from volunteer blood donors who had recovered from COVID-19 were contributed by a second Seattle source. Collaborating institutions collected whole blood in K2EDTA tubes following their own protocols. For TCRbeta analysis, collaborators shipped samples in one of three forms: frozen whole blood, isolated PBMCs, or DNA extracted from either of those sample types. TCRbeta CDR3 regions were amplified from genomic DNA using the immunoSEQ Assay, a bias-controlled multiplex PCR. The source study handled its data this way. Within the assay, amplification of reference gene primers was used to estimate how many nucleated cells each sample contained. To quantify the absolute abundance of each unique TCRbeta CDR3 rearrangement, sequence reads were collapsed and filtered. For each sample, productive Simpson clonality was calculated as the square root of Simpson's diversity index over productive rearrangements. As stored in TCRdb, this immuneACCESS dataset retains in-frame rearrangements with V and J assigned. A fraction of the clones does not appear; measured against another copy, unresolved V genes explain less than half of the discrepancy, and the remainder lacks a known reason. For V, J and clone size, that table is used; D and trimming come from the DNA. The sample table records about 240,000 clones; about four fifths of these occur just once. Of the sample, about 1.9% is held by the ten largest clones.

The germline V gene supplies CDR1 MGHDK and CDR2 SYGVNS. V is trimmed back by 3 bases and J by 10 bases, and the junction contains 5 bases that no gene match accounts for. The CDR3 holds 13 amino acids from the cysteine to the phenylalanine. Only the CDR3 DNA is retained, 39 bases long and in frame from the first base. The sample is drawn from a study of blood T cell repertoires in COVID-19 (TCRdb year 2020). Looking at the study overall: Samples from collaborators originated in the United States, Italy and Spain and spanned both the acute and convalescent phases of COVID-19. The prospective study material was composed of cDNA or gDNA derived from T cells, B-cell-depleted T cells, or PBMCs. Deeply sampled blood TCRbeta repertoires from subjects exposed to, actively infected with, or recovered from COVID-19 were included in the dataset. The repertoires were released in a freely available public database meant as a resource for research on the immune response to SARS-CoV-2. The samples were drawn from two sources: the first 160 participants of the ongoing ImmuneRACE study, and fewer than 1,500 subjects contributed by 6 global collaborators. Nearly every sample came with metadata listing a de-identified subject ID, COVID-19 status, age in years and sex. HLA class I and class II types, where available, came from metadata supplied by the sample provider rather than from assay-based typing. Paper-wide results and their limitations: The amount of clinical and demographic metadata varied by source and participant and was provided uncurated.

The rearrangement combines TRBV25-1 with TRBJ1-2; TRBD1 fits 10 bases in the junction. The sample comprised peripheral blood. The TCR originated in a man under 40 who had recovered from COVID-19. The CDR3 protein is CASSEPGTGDYTF. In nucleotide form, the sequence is TGTGCCAGCAGTGAGCCCGGGACAGGGGACTACACCTTC.